This T cell receptor (beta chain) was captured in a study of blood T cell repertoires in COVID-19. Study context: Acute and convalescent COVID-19 samples came from the United States, Italy and Spain.

V was clipped by 0 bases and J by 1 base, with 9 bases between them. Germline V gene lookup returns CDR1 ENHRY and CDR2 SYGVKD. There are 15 residues in the CDR3. Exposed enrollees had met someone with a PCR-confirmed or clinician-diagnosed COVID-19 case at some point within the 2 weeks before study entry. TCRdb keeps only in-frame clones here, not all; method: immunoSEQ multiplex PCR. The top ten clones hold under 4% of a sample with about 200,000 clones, around 83% of them seen once. The V and J genes are TRBV10-3 and TRBJ1-1; D is unclear. This clonotype was obtained from a woman younger than 45 who had been exposed to COVID-19. The sequencing sample was made of PBMCs or T cells enriched from blood (not recorded which). The DNA for the CDR3 is TGTGCCATCAGTGAGTCGCGGGTTAAGAACACTGAAGCTTTCTTT. Encoded protein: CAISESRVKNTEAFF.